The clone carrying this T cell receptor beta chain appeared a few times. CDR1 is SGHDT and CDR2 is YYEEEE in the germline V gene. The CDR3 spans 15 residues. Germline trimming cut 2 bases from V and 1 base from J; bases unmatched to any gene: 5. These data originate in a study of blood T cell repertoires in COVID-19. Here immunoSEQ multiplex PCR was the method, and the copy in TCRdb shows in-frame clones only, minus some. This sample has about 490,000 clones; 80% to 90% occur once, and the top ten carry 3.2%. This TCR was sampled from a human donor in a cohort sampled during active COVID-19. V gene TRBV5-6 combines with J gene TRBJ2-7; 8 bases map to TRBD1. The sequenced sample consisted of peripheral blood. CDR3 sequence reads: CASSFPGGLSYEQYF. CDR3 coding DNA: TGTGCCAGCAGCTTCCCAGGGGGCCTATCCTACGAGCAGTACTTC. The full variable domain, in which reference TRBV5-6 and TRBJ2-7 provide the parts outside the CDR3, is DAGVTQSPTHLIKTRGQQVTLRCSPKSGHDTVSWYQQALGQGPQFIFQYYEEEERQRGNFPDRFSGHQFPNYSSELNVNALLLGDSALYLCASSFPGGLSYEQYFGPGTRLTVT.